This note documents a single TCR beta chain sequence. As yet, its antigen is unknown. Time point described: week 47, end of study. With topical imiquimod, each dose of the vaccine consisted of 300 ug of mutant IDH1 20-mer peptide. Donors had new IDH1-mutant astrocytomas of WHO grade 3 or 4 (ATRX-lost). This sample stems from a study of a mutant IDH1 vaccine in newly diagnosed glioma. Whole-study context: Visit V12 was scheduled at week 35 and visit V13 at week 47.

The assay was immunoSEQ multiplex PCR, and TCRdb's table has in-frame clones only and misses some. The profile shows under 45,000 clones, roughly 80% of them singletons. This clonotype originated in a man between 18 and 35 years old with glioma. Some clones in this sample may be carry-over from other donors' samples. Source: PBMCs, taken from a glioma patient whose treatment included an IDH1 peptide vaccine.

CDR3 in amino acids: CASSLNRGATLPFYEQYF. The CDR3 nucleotides are TGTGCCAGCAGCCTCAACCGGGGGGCGACCCTACCTTTTTACGAGCAGTACTTC. The V call is TRBV5-4, the J call TRBJ2-7; D is perhaps TRBD2 (7 bases). In germline, CDR1 is SGHNT, CDR2 YYREEE (reference sequence). The CDR3 is 18 amino acids. Trimming left V 4 bases short and J 4 bases short, with 27 bases between.